Listed here are 12 T cell receptor beta chains from one sample, sequenced in a study of blood T cell repertoires in COVID-19. The protocol was immunoSEQ multiplex PCR, while the TCRdb copy is restricted to in-frame clones and leaves out a portion. This sample has approximately 310,000 clones; 85% occur once, and the top ten carry about 2%. The specimen was PBMCs or T cells enriched from blood (not recorded which). All receptors derive from a woman in her twenties or thirties who had been exposed to COVID-19.

The chain uses TRBV3-1 (or the pseudogene TRBV3-2) and TRBJ2-5; 7 nucleotides line up with TRBD2. The CDR3 runs to 14 residues. Germline V CDR1 and CDR2: LGHDT, YNNKEL (reference sequence). The ends lost 3 bases at V and 5 bases at J; junction bases unmatched: 6. In nucleotides, the CDR3 is TGTGCCAGCAGCCACGGGACTACGGGGGAGACCCAGTACTTC. This sequence encodes CASSHGTTGETQYF.

A remark on this clone: The same CDR3 also results from other DNA sequences found in this sample. Here the CDR3 DNA reads TGCGCCAGCAGCTTGGTGGCAGGCACCTCCTACGAGCAGTACTTC. Encoded protein: CASSLVAGTSYEQYF. V gene TRBV5-1 combines with J gene TRBJ2-7, with no clear D. The CDR3 is 15 residues long. The germline CDR1 and CDR2 sequences are SGHRS and YFSETQ. Deletions cut 0 bases from V and 0 bases from J, with 10 bases between.

This rearrangement joins TRBV25-1 to TRBJ2-3, with 10 bases lining up with TRBD2. Germline CDR1 is MGHDK and CDR2 is SYGVNS. CDR3 size: 16 residues. Trimming cost V 4 bases and J 2 bases; bases outside gene matches: 6. This chain's CDR3 is CASSGLAGRTTDTQYF. The CDR3 DNA reads as TGTGCCAGCAGTGGACTAGCGGGCAGAACCACAGATACGCAGTATTTT.

The gene calls are TRBV7-9 and TRBJ1-1, with a possible D match to TRBD1 (6 bases). Trimming pared 5 bases from V and 0 bases from J, leaving 10 bases between. Per the germline V gene, CDR1 is SEHNR and CDR2 is FQNEAQ (reference sequence). CDR3 length: 14 amino acids. This chain's CDR3 is CASSPRGMNTEAFF. The DNA for the CDR3 is TGTGCCAGCAGCCCCAGGGGTATGAACACTGAAGCTTTCTTT.

This sequence joins TRBV27 and TRBJ2-2, with a weak D call TRBD1 (6 bases). This CDR3 contains 12 residues. Trimming pared 3 bases from V and 11 bases from J, leaving 10 bases between. Germline loops: CDR1 MNHEY, CDR2 SMNVEV (reference sequence). Written as DNA, the CDR3 is TGTGCCAGCAGTTTTTTACAGGGTGAGCTGTTTTTT. Residues: CASSFLQGELFF.

V is TRBV5-6 and J is TRBJ1-5, with 8 bases fitting TRBD1. The germline V gene encodes CDR1 SGHDT and CDR2 YYEEEE. J was trimmed by 4 bases and V by 4 bases; bases with no gene match: 10. This CDR3 region has 16 residues. The CDR3 is CASSQGTGDLNQPQHF. The CDR3 DNA reads TGTGCCAGCAGCCAAGGGACAGGAGATTTGAATCAGCCCCAGCATTTT.

This clone occurred a few times. The chain links TRBV9 to TRBJ1-1; D gene unclear. Germline lookup yields CDR1 SGDLS and CDR2 YYNGEE. Trimming stripped 4 bases from V and 3 bases from J, with 4 bases between. The CDR3 totals 11 residues. This chain's CDR3 is CASSRDTEAFF. The CDR3 DNA reads TGTGCCAGCAGCCGGGACACTGAAGCTTTCTTT. Full variable domain (outside the CDR3, taken from reference TRBV9 and TRBJ1-1): DSGVTQTPKHLITATGQRVTLRCSPRSGDLSVYWYQQSLDQGLQFLIQYYNGEERAKGNILERFSAQQFPDLHSELNLSSLELGDSALYFCASSRDTEAFFGQGTRLTVV.

The chain joins TRBV21-1 to TRBJ1-4; TRBD1, the table's D call, was not compared with the DNA. TRBV21-1 constitutes a pseudogene. The CDR3 runs 17 residues. In DNA, the CDR3 is TGTGCCAGCAGCGACCAAACAGGGCCCTTTCATAATGAAAAACTGTTTTTT. Translated, it gives CASSDQTGPFHNEKLFF.

The genes are TRBV19 and TRBJ1-4, with D unclear. The CDR3 is made up of 16 amino acids. Trimming took 5 bases from V and 3 from J, leaving 16 bases between them. Germline values: CDR1 LNHDA, CDR2 SQIVND (reference sequence). The CDR3 reads CASSSTTWEANEKLFF. The DNA for the CDR3 is TGTGCCAGTAGTTCTACGACATGGGAGGCTAATGAAAAACTGTTTTTT.

The gene calls are TRBV29-1 and TRBJ2-3; the match to TRBD2 covers 10 bases. J was trimmed by 1 base and V by 7 bases; bases with no gene match: 17. The CDR3 extends over 18 amino acids. The V gene's germline CDR1 is SQVTM and CDR2 ANQGSEA. As DNA, the CDR3 is TGCAGCGCCTCAGTCCTAGCGGGAGCCTCGTTCGGCACAGATACGCAGTATTTT. This encodes CSASVLAGASFGTDTQYF.

The V call is TRBV11-2, the J call TRBJ1-5; 8 nucleotides agree with TRBD1. Germline V lookup: CDR1 SGHAT, CDR2 FQNNGV. Trimming at V came to 5 bases and at J to 7 bases, leaving 10 bases not matched to a gene. The CDR3 consists of 15 residues. The CDR3 loop is CASSHAGGGIQPQHF. CDR3 in DNA: TGTGCCAGCAGCCATGCAGGGGGCGGTATCCAGCCCCAGCATTTT.

The V and J genes are TRBV5-5 and TRBJ1-4; 7 positions agree with TRBD1. Trimming removed 4 bases from V and 5 bases from J; junction bases left unmatched: 8. There are 15 residues in the CDR3. Germline V gene lookup returns CDR1 SGHKS and CDR2 YYEKEE (reference sequence). The CDR3 DNA sequence: TGTGCCAGCAGCCGTATCGGGACAGAGAATGAAAAACTGTTTTTT. It encodes CASSRIGTENEKLFF.